These T cell receptor beta chains were read from a single sample in a study of post-analysis software for immune sequencing data. TCRdb reanalysed the PCR reads using MiXCR and keeps one entry per CDR3 protein. The sample lists hundreds of thousands of distinct CDR3 sequences; approximately 38% were seen once. Sequenced sample: blood. The origin of the receptors is a girl aged 2 to 9 with multiple sclerosis. The CDR3 runs from the conserved cysteine through the conserved F or W. Fields, in order: V gene, J gene, clone size, D gene, CDR3 DNA, CDR3 protein. The D gene is left open where the match is weak. Clone size is not always given. Where it is, it says once, few, many or a class for expanded clones.

>TRBV5-1|TRBJ2-7|NA|TRBD2
TGCGCCAGCAGCTTGGAGCGGGGGGACAACCAACTCTACGAGCAGTACTTC
CASSLERGDNQLYEQYF
>TRBV15|TRBJ2-3|NA|NA
TGTGCCACCAGCAGAGATCGAGGAGGGGTTAACACAGATACGCAGTATTTT
CATSRDRGGVNTDTQYF
>TRBV7-8|TRBJ1-2|few|TRBD1
TGTGCCAGCAGCCCGGACAGGGCGAGGGGCTACACCTTC
CASSPDRARGYTF
>TRBV7-2|TRBJ2-5|NA|NA
TGTGCCAGCAGCTTAGTTCTGCAAGAGACCCAGTACTTC
CASSLVLQETQYF
>TRBV2|TRBJ1-2|NA|NA
TGTGCCAGAGGTAGCCTGGACGACTATGGCTACACCTTC
CARGSLDDYGYTF
>TRBV29-1|TRBJ2-3|NA|NA
TGCAGCGTAGCGGATGGGGACCCAGATACGCAGTATTTT
CSVADGDPDTQYF
>TRBV6-1|TRBJ2-2|few|NA
TGTGCCAGCAGTCGAGCCCAGGTTCCCGCTGGGGGTACCGGGGAGCTGTTTTTT
CASSRAQVPAGGTGELFF
>TRBV20-1|TRBJ1-6|NA|NA
TGCAGTGCTAGTGATCGGGGGGCCTTCTATAATTCACCCCTCCACTTT
CSASDRGAFYNSPLHF
>TRBV20-1|TRBJ2-7|NA|TRBD2
TGCAGTGCTAGCCCCGGGACTAGCGGGAGGGGGTACGAGCAGTACTTC
CSASPGTSGRGYEQYF
>TRBV7-9|TRBJ2-1|NA|NA
TGTGCCAGCAGCCCCCTTCAAGGGGATTACAATGAGCAGTTCTTC
CASSPLQGDYNEQFF
>TRBV5-5|TRBJ2-1|few|NA
TGTGCCAGCAACCCCTGGGCTTTGGATGAGCAGTTCTTC
CASNPWALDEQFF
>TRBV5-6|TRBJ2-5|NA|NA
TGTGCCAGCAGCCCGGCGGCGGGGGCAGGGACCCAGTACTTC
CASSPAAGAGTQYF
>TRBV7-9|TRBJ1-2|NA|NA
TGTGCCAGCAGCTTAGCGCGTCCAGAGTTTTCCTATGGCTACACCTTC
CASSLARPEFSYGYTF
>TRBV15|TRBJ2-5|NA|NA
TGTGCCACCAGCAGAAGGACTGACAGCGAGACCCAGTACTTC
CATSRRTDSETQYF
>TRBV20-1|TRBJ1-1|NA|TRBD1
TGCAGTGCTGGTGAGCCGACAGGGGGCACTGAAGCTTTCTTT
CSAGEPTGGTEAFF
>TRBV25-1|TRBJ1-5|NA|NA
TGTGCCAGCAGTCCCAGGACACATACTGATAGCAATCAGCCCCAGCATTTT
CASSPRTHTDSNQPQHF
>TRBV4-1|TRBJ2-1|NA|NA
TGCGCCAGCAGCCCCAAAGGAGGGGCAAATGAGCAGTTCTTC
CASSPKGGANEQFF
>TRBV11-2|TRBJ2-4|NA|NA
TGTGCCAGCAGCCCCTCTGTAGACATTCAGTACTTC
CASSPSVDIQYF
>TRBV6-1|TRBJ2-6|NA|NA
TGTGCCAGCAGCCGAGAGCAAGGGAGAAGCTCTGGGGCCAACGTCCTGACTTTC
CASSREQGRSSGANVLTF
>TRBV4-3|TRBJ2-1|few|NA
TGCGCCAGCAGCCAAGATCGCGGGCTGGGGCAGTTCTTC
CASSQDRGLGQFF
>TRBV7-3|TRBJ1-2|many|NA
TGTGCCAGCAGCTTACCAGGAGACTATGGCTACACCTTC
CASSLPGDYGYTF
>TRBV6-6|TRBJ2-5|few|NA
TGTGCCAGCGGGACTCCCCTTGAGCAAGAGACCCAGTACTTC
CASGTPLEQETQYF
>TRBV6-1|TRBJ2-5|NA|NA
TGTGCCAGCATCATCGGGACAACGGGGGAGACCCAGTACTTC
CASIIGTTGETQYF
>TRBV4-2|TRBJ2-7|NA|NA
TGTGCCAGCAGCCAAGTGTGGATGAGGGAGGACACCTACTACGAGCAGTACTTC
CASSQVWMREDTYYEQYF
>TRBV7-9|TRBJ2-5|few|NA
TGTGCCAGCAGTTCCCCGGGGGGCCGAGAGACCCAGTACTTC
CASSSPGGRETQYF
>TRBV7-8|TRBJ2-5|NA|NA
TGTGCCAGCAGCTCCGGGGGGCAAGGAGAGACCCAGTACTTC
CASSSGGQGETQYF
>TRBV20-1|TRBJ2-7|NA|NA
TGCAGTGCTAGAGGGGGGCGAGTCTACGAGCAGTACTTC
CSARGGRVYEQYF
>TRBV29-1|TRBJ2-7|many|NA
TGCAGCGTTGGGGGGGAATACGAGCAGTACTTC
CSVGGEYEQYF
>TRBV7-2|TRBJ2-3|few|NA
TGTGCCAGCAGCTTAGCGGGGGGGCGGGACCCTAGCACAGATACGCAGTATTTT
CASSLAGGRDPSTDTQYF
>TRBV7-9|TRBJ1-2|once|TRBD1
TGTGCCAGCAGCTTAAGAGGGACAGAATCGCTCTATGGCTACACCTTC
CASSLRGTESLYGYTF
>TRBV29-1|TRBJ1-1|NA|NA
TGCAGCGTTGAACACACAGGGAACACTGAAGCTTTCTTT
CSVEHTGNTEAFF
>TRBV28|TRBJ2-5|NA|NA
TGTGCCACCATCCCTTCACAGGGCCGTAGAGAGACCCAGTACTTC
CATIPSQGRRETQYF
>TRBV20-1|TRBJ2-2|NA|NA
TGCAGTGCTAGAGATGTTCAGGGGACCGGGGAGCTGTTTTTT
CSARDVQGTGELFF
>TRBV5-1|TRBJ2-1|NA|TRBD2
TGCGCCAGCAGCTTGTTCGGACTAGCCTCCTACAATGAGCAGTTCTTC
CASSLFGLASYNEQFF
>TRBV12-3/TRBV12-4|TRBJ2-7|NA|TRBD1
TGTGCCAGCAGTCAATCTTGGGACAGGGGACAGTCGGGCTACGAGCAGTACTTC
CASSQSWDRGQSGYEQYF
>TRBV4-1|TRBJ2-1|NA|TRBD2
TGCGCCAGCAGCCAAGTAGCTAGCGGGAGGCCCAGCTCCTACAATGAGCAGTTCTTC
CASSQVASGRPSSYNEQFF
>TRBV20-1|TRBJ2-7|NA|TRBD2
TGCAGTGCTAGAGGTCTCCTAGCGGGAGTCGACGAGCAGTACTTC
CSARGLLAGVDEQYF
>TRBV10-3|TRBJ1-5|NA|NA
TGTGCCATCAGTGGGGCAGGGAAAGATGGTCAGCCCCAGCATTTT
CAISGAGKDGQPQHF
>TRBV2|TRBJ2-1|once|NA
TGTGCCAGCAGTGATAACAATGAGCAGTTCTTC
CASSDNNEQFF
>TRBV7-9|TRBJ2-7|few|NA
TGTGCCAGCAGCTTCGGGCCAGAATCCTACGAGCAGTACTTC
CASSFGPESYEQYF
>TRBV4-1|TRBJ1-6|few|NA
TGCGCCAGCAGCCCTGGACGGCCAAATTCACCCCTCCACTTT
CASSPGRPNSPLHF
>TRBV12-3/TRBV12-4|TRBJ2-7|NA|NA
TGTGCCAGCAGGATAGATCGCGAGCAGTACTTC
CASRIDREQYF